This TCR beta chain derives from a study of blood T cells in healthy people across ages. Study conclusions and caveats: There were more naive CD4+ cells and higher diversity in long-lived donors than in aged donors. Across the age range, TCR beta diversity per million T cells fell in a roughly linear way.

There are 16 residues in the CDR3. V lost 3 bases, J lost 4 bases, and 16 bases lay in between. Germline CDR1 is LGHNA and CDR2 is YNFKEQ. The study isolated at least 6 million PBMCs from each sample. Combining a sample-barcoded 5' primer with a J-beta primer mix, a second PCR ran for roughly 7 to 12 cycles. TCRdb reprocessed the 5' RACE reads via MiXCR and lists one record per CDR3 protein. The table has about a million distinct CDR3 sequences, roughly 47% seen once. This clonotype was detected a few times. The antigen is not known. The chain joins TRBV4-2 to TRBJ2-1; D is unresolved. The source is a woman aged 55-69 years in good health. Sequencing input: blood. CDR3 sequence (DNA): TGTGCCAGCAGCCATCGAGCCCAGACCTCTTACAATGAGCAGTTCTTC. It codes for CASSHRAQTSYNEQFF.